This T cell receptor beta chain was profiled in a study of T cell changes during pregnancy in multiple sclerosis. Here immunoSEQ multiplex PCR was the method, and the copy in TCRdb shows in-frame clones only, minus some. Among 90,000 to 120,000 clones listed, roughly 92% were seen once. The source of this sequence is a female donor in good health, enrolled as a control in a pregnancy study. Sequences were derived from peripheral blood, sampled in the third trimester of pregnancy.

CDR3 in DNA: TGTGCCAGCAGCGTGGCCGGTGGACAGGGGGTAGGGTACACCTTC. Translating gives CASSVAGGQGVGYTF. V and J are TRBV5-4 and TRBJ1-2; 10 nucleotides match TRBD1. The CDR3 loop spans 15 amino acids. Germline V CDR1 and CDR2: SGHNT, YYREEE (reference sequence). V lost 4 bases to trimming and J lost 11 bases; unmatched junction nucleotides: 14.